This entry lists 25 T cell receptor beta chains sequenced from one sample in a study of OX40 agonist ivuxolimab in advanced cancers. The table came from immunoSEQ multiplex PCR; TCRdb's copy has only in-frame clones and leaves some out. The sample shows tens of thousands of clones, under 90% of them seen only once. The source material was CD4+ or CD8+ T cells sorted from blood, sampled in a trial of the OX40 agonist ivuxolimab. Receptors were obtained from an adult with an advanced solid tumor such as melanoma, head and neck, liver or kidney cancer.

The gene calls are TRBV13 and TRBJ1-6; 9 bases fit TRBD1. V was clipped by 2 bases and J by 11 bases; unmatched bases: 7. The CDR3 sequence is 15 residues long. CDR1 and CDR2 from the germline V gene are PRHDT and FYEKMQ (reference sequence). Here the CDR3 reads CASSLWGQGTPPLHF. CDR3 nucleotides: TGTGCCAGCAGCTTATGGGGACAGGGTACTCCACCCCTCCACTTT.

The chain joins TRBV5-1 to TRBJ2-5, with 10 bases lining up with TRBD1. The length of the CDR3 is 16 residues. Looked up from germline, CDR1 is SGHRS and CDR2 is YFSETQ. The V gene end was trimmed by 4 bases and the J gene end by 1 base; junction bases not matched to a gene: 7. CDR3 DNA: TGCGCCAGCAGCGGGACAGGGGCGACCTTCCAAGAGACCCAGTACTTC. This encodes CASSGTGATFQETQYF.

This clone was picked up a small number of times. The rearrangement uses TRBV7-2 and TRBJ1-1; perhaps TRBD1 as D (5 bases). Germline V gene sequence: CDR1 SGHTA, CDR2 FQGNSA. This CDR3 spans 14 amino acids. Trimming took 1 base from V and 4 from J, leaving 10 bases between them. In nucleotides, the CDR3 is TGTGCCAGCAGCTTAGTTTCGGGGCCCACTGAAGCTTTCTTT. As protein: CASSLVSGPTEAFF.

The chain employs TRBV4-1 and TRBJ1-1; 9 nucleotides agree with TRBD1. CDR1 is MGHRA, CDR2 YSYEKL, per germline. Unmatched junction bases numbered 3, after V lost 4 bases and J lost 6 bases. This CDR3 has 13 amino acids. The CDR3 sequence is CASSRTGDAEAFF. The CDR3 nucleotides are TGCGCCAGCAGCCGGACAGGGGACGCTGAAGCTTTCTTT.

The chain combines TRBV10-3 with TRBJ2-3; D is unclear. The CDR3 runs to 14 residues. Trimming took off 7 bases at V and 4 bases at J, with 15 bases between the two ends. CDR1 ENHRY and CDR2 SYGVKD come from the germline V gene. The CDR3 sequence is CAIMGLPPADTQYF. CDR3 bases: TGTGCCATCATGGGCCTACCCCCCGCAGATACGCAGTATTTT.

As DNA, the CDR3 is TGTGCCAGCAGCCTACAACAGGGGGGGACGACCCAGTACTTC. Translating gives CASSLQQGGTTQYF. V gene TRBV7-2 combines with J gene TRBJ2-5, with D possibly matching TRBD1 (8 bases). The CDR3 is 14 residues long. Trimming removed 5 bases at V and 7 bases at J, with 17 bases between. Germline-derived CDR1 and CDR2 are SGHTA and FQGNSA. Together with reference TRBV7-2 and TRBJ2-5, the CDR3 gives the full variable domain: GAGVSQSPSNKVTEKGKDVELRCDPISGHTALYWYRQSLGQGLEFLIYFQGNSAPDKSGLPSDRFSAERTGGSVSTLTIQRTQQEDSAVYLCASSLQQGGTTQYFGPGTRLLVL.

This clone was observed a few times. The chain combines TRBV4-2 with TRBJ2-1; 9 bases align to TRBD1. The V segment lost 1 base and the J segment 9 bases; nucleotides outside the gene matches: 7. This CDR3 comprises 15 residues. The germline CDR1 and CDR2 sequences are LGHNA and YNFKEQ. DNA for the CDR3: TGTGCCAGCAGCCAAGGGGAGGGGACAGGGATTGAGCAGTTCTTC. Its protein is CASSQGEGTGIEQFF.

This chain joins TRBV4-2 and TRBJ1-1; D gene uncertain. The ends were cut back, 3 bases at V and 10 bases at J, with 18 bases in the middle. Germline-derived CDR1 and CDR2 are LGHNA and YNFKEQ. This CDR3 is 14 amino acids long. CDR3 sequence reads: CASSHPNGVLAAFF. The CDR3, as DNA: TGTGCCAGCAGCCACCCGAACGGAGTATTAGCAGCTTTCTTT.

J is TRBJ1-1 and V is TRBV5-1; maybe TRBD1 (6 bases). V shed 0 bases and J shed 0 bases, with 21 bases lying between them. Germline V gene data show CDR1 as SGHRS and CDR2 as YFSETQ. The CDR3 is made up of 19 amino acids. CDR3 nucleotides: TGCGCCAGCAGCTTGGTAGGGGGAGGAGGGAGATCCCTGAACACTGAAGCTTTCTTT. Translation gives CASSLVGGGGRSLNTEAFF. Combining the CDR3 with reference TRBV5-1 and TRBJ1-1 gives the whole variable domain KAGVTQTPRYLIKTRGQQVTLSCSPISGHRSVSWYQQTPGQGLQFLFEYFSETQRNKGNFPGRFSGRQFSNSRSEMNVSTLELGDSALYLCASSLVGGGGRSLNTEAFFGQGTRLTVV.

Comments on this clone: Other DNA sequences from this sample encode an identical CDR3 as well. This chain connects TRBV29-1 to TRBJ1-1; D is perhaps TRBD1 (6 bases). The germline V and J ends were trimmed by 7 bases and 2 bases, with 11 bases remaining between them. Germline assignment: CDR1 SQVTM and CDR2 ANQGSEA. CDR3 size: 12 residues. CDR3 bases: TGCAGCGCTAGCAGGGGCAACACTGAAGCTTTCTTT. Translating gives CSASRGNTEAFF. Full variable domain (rest looked up from reference TRBV29-1 and TRBJ1-1): SAVISQKPSRDICQRGTSLTIQCQVDSQVTMMFWYRQQPGQSLTLIATANQGSEATYESGFVIDKFPISRPNLTFSTLTVSNMSPEDSSIYLCSASRGNTEAFFGQGTRLTVV.

In its sample, this clone was seen a few times. The CDR3 DNA reads TGTGCCAGCAGCTTAATGGACAGTGGCTATGGCTACACCTTC. Amino acids: CASSLMDSGYGYTF. The rearrangement uses TRBV7-9 and TRBJ1-2; tentative D call: TRBD1 (6 bases). Looked up from germline, CDR1 is SEHNR and CDR2 is FQNEAQ (reference sequence). V was clipped by 2 bases and J by 4 bases, with 11 bases between them. The CDR3 sequence is 14 residues long.

The chain joins TRBV18 to TRBJ2-6; 8 nucleotides match TRBD1. V lost 6 bases to trimming and J lost 2 bases; unmatched junction nucleotides: 9. The CDR3 sequence is 17 residues long. Looked up from germline, CDR1 is KGHSH and CDR2 is LQKENI. The DNA of the CDR3 is TGTGCCAGCTCCCCGCCCTGGACAGGGACTGGGGCCAACGTCCTGACTTTC. It codes for CASSPPWTGTGANVLTF.

The J gene is TRBJ1-5, the V gene TRBV28, with D maybe TRBD1 (5 bases). This CDR3 region has 16 residues. Trimming stripped 6 bases from V and 3 bases from J, with 18 bases between. CDR1 is MDHEN and CDR2 is SYDVKM in the germline V gene. The CDR3 DNA follows: TGTGCCAGCAGCAACCCAGGGCGGGGAAACAATCAGCCCCAGCATTTT. It codes for CASSNPGRGNNQPQHF.

V gene TRBV19 combines with J gene TRBJ2-1; 7 positions match TRBD2. CDR3 length equals 15 residues. The V and J ends lost 1 base and 4 bases, in that order; junction bases with no gene match: 4. Germline CDR1 LNHDA, CDR2 SQIVND (reference sequence). The CDR3 is CASSIVTSRYNEQFF. As DNA, the CDR3 is TGTGCCAGTAGTATAGTGACTAGCAGATACAATGAGCAGTTCTTC.

The gene calls are TRBV18 and TRBJ2-7; 7 bases match TRBD1. Germline values: CDR1 KGHSH, CDR2 LQKENI. The J segment lost 0 bases and the V segment lost 2 bases, leaving 4 bases of the junction unmatched. CDR3 length equals 15 residues. CDR3 nucleotide sequence: TGTGCCAGCTCACCAGGGGACAGTACCTCCTACGAGCAGTACTTC. Protein sequence: CASSPGDSTSYEQYF.

The DNA for the CDR3 is TGTGCCAGCAGCTTAGGGGTTGGGGAAGATGAGCAGTTCTTC. It encodes CASSLGVGEDEQFF. The rearrangement links TRBV7-6 to TRBJ2-1; D unclear. Germline CDR1 and CDR2: SGHVS and FNYEAQ. V lost 1 base to trimming and J lost 8 bases, with 12 bases between them. The CDR3 runs 14 residues.

The V and J genes are TRBV27 and TRBJ1-1, with a tentative D call TRBD1 (5 bases). This CDR3 has 18 residues. Per germline, CDR1 MNHEY and CDR2 SMNVEV (reference sequence). Trimming took off 0 bases at V and 0 bases at J, with 17 bases between the two ends. The CDR3, as DNA: TGTGCCAGCAGTTTATCCAGTTGGGGCTCCCGGATGAACACTGAAGCTTTCTTT. Translating gives CASSLSSWGSRMNTEAFF.

The chain uses TRBV6-6 and TRBJ2-1; D unclear. The CDR3 consists of 16 residues. V dropped 0 bases and J dropped 7 bases, with 16 bases sitting between them. CDR1 is MNHNY, CDR2 SVGAGI, per germline (reference sequence). In nucleotides, the CDR3 is TGTGCCAGCAGTTACTCAAAGGACCCGCTAGGGAATGAGCAGTTCTTC. Translated, it gives CASSYSKDPLGNEQFF.

This sequence joins TRBV7-2 and TRBJ1-3; TRBD1 agrees at 12 bases. The CDR3 runs 15 residues. The V segment lost 5 bases and the J segment 6 bases; nucleotides outside the gene matches: 5. Germline CDR1 SGHTA, CDR2 FQGNSA. CDR3: CASSRDRGRENTIYF. In DNA form, the CDR3 reads TGTGCCAGCAGCCGGGACAGGGGGCGCGAAAACACCATATATTTT. Variable domain in full (rest from reference TRBV7-2 and TRBJ1-3): GAGVSQSPSNKVTEKGKDVELRCDPISGHTALYWYRQSLGQGLEFLIYFQGNSAPDKSGLPSDRFSAERTGGSVSTLTIQRTQQEDSAVYLCASSRDRGRENTIYFGEGSWLTVV.

The CDR3 is CASSLAGVGYEQYF. The CDR3, as DNA: TGTGCCAGCTCACTAGCGGGAGTGGGCTACGAGCAGTACTTC. The rearrangement uses TRBV18 and TRBJ2-7, with 9 bases identical to TRBD2. V was pared by 4 bases and J by 3 bases, with 4 bases of the junction left unmatched. The CDR3 is 14 amino acids. Germline V gene data show CDR1 as KGHSH and CDR2 as LQKENI.

This clone was picked up a small number of times. The rearrangement links TRBV5-6 to TRBJ1-1; 12 positions match TRBD1. With V trimmed by 3 bases and J by 5 bases, 8 bases remained unmatched. The CDR3 spans 16 residues. Germline values: CDR1 SGHDT, CDR2 YYEEEE. Here the CDR3 reads CASSSPGQGADTEAFF. The CDR3 coding sequence is TGTGCCAGCAGCTCCCCGGGACAGGGGGCTGATACTGAAGCTTTCTTT.

This clone was found once. The V gene is TRBV28, the J gene TRBJ1-2; D remains unclear. CDR3 length: 12 amino acids. The germline V and J ends were trimmed by 7 bases and 4 bases, with 10 bases remaining between them. The germline gives CDR1 MDHEN, CDR2 SYDVKM. CDR3: CASKARLYGYTF. The CDR3 coding sequence is TGTGCCAGCAAGGCTCGACTCTATGGCTACACCTTC.

The V call is TRBV5-6, the J call TRBJ2-2; tentatively, D is TRBD1 (6 bases). Per germline, CDR1 SGHDT and CDR2 YYEEEE. The CDR3 has 15 amino acids. Between the trimmed V and J ends, which lost 4 bases and 2 bases, there was a span of 12 bases. The CDR3 is CASSPGTFNTGELFF. For the CDR3, the DNA is TGTGCCAGCAGCCCCGGGACATTCAACACCGGGGAGCTGTTTTTT.

The chain joins TRBV7-2 to TRBJ2-3; D may be TRBD1 or TRBD2 (5 bases each). The CDR3 covers 17 residues. The germline V gene encodes CDR1 SGHTA and CDR2 FQGNSA. The V end lost 5 bases, the J end lost 0 bases, and 18 bases lay between the germline ends. The CDR3 nucleotides read TGTGCCAGCAGCCGGGGCCACGGCTGGGGAAGCACAGATACGCAGTATTTT. Translation gives CASSRGHGWGSTDTQYF.

The genes are TRBV21-1 and TRBJ1-5. TRBV21-1 is a documented pseudogene. The CDR3 extends over 21 amino acids. The CDR3 sequence is CASRRGDGLALSPYSNQPQHF. The CDR3 DNA sequence: TGTGCCAGCAGAAGAGGGGACGGCCTCGCCTTAAGTCCTTATAGCAATCAGCCCCAGCATTTT.